One and the same sample provided the 5 T cell receptor beta chains below, sequenced in a study of blood T cell repertoires in COVID-19. TCRdb's table, derived via immunoSEQ multiplex PCR, lists solely in-frame clones and lacks some. The table includes fewer than 100,000 clones, roughly 84% detected once. Material: peripheral blood. The origin of the receptors is an elderly woman with acute or convalescent COVID-19.

This clone occurred once. This chain links TRBV5-1 with TRBJ2-7, with 7 bases fitting TRBD2. The CDR3 covers 15 residues. V lost 4 bases, J lost 5 bases, and 12 bases stayed unmatched. Germline-derived CDR1 and CDR2 are SGHRS and YFSETQ. CDR3 nucleotides: TGCGCCAGCAGCAGTGCGGGGGAACCTCTCGACGAGCAGTACTTC. This gives the protein CASSSAGEPLDEQYF.

Concerning this clone: The sample holds other DNA sequences that translate to the same CDR3. This sequence joins TRBV19 and TRBJ2-3; 14 nucleotides match TRBD2. J lost 3 bases, V lost 2 bases, and 4 bases had no gene match. Germline V lookup: CDR1 LNHDA, CDR2 SQIVND (reference sequence). The CDR3 consists of 17 residues. The CDR3 DNA reads TGTGCCAGTAGTATATCAGGACTAGCGGGGGGAACAGATACGCAGTATTTT. It yields the protein CASSISGLAGGTDTQYF.

The rearrangement joins TRBV18 to TRBJ2-3; maybe TRBD1 (6 bases). This CDR3 has 15 residues. Looked up from germline, CDR1 is KGHSH and CDR2 is LQKENI. The ends were cut back, 6 bases at V and 3 bases at J, with 16 bases in the middle. The CDR3 loop is CASSLQGLGTDTQYF. The CDR3 nucleotides are TGTGCCAGCTCTCTACAGGGCCTCGGGACAGATACGCAGTATTTT.

The chain links TRBV11-2 to TRBJ2-7, with D tentatively TRBD1 (5 bases). The V gene lost 0 bases and the J gene lost 7 bases, with 16 bases spanning the gap. Per the germline V gene, CDR1 is SGHAT and CDR2 is FQNNGV. The CDR3 length is 15 residues. The CDR3 sequence is CASSLDYGARREQYF. The CDR3 DNA reads as TGTGCCAGCAGCTTAGACTATGGGGCGCGACGGGAGCAGTACTTC.

The V and J genes are TRBV27 and TRBJ1-2, with 9 nucleotides matching TRBD1. CDR1 and CDR2 from the germline V gene are MNHEY and SMNVEV (reference sequence). The ends lost 6 bases at V and 2 bases at J; junction bases unmatched: 7. The CDR3 runs to 15 residues. The CDR3 here is CASRLGGQGNYGYTF. The CDR3 DNA is TGTGCCAGCAGGCTCGGCGGACAGGGGAACTATGGCTACACCTTC.